This is a list of T cell receptor beta chains from one sample in a study of blood T cells in healthy people across ages. TCRdb reprocessed the 5' RACE reads with MiXCR, giving one entry per CDR3 protein. Of approximately 800,000 distinct CDR3 sequences listed, about 37% were seen once; the top ten hold roughly 13%. The sequenced sample consisted of blood. These receptors were collected from a man aged 18 to 35 in good health. Each CDR3 is given with its conserved first and last residue. D genes are given only for firm matches. Size is omitted from some rows. Given values are once, few, many or a class for expanded clones.

CDR3: CASSLATGLETQYF
DNA: TGCGCCAGCAGCTTGGCCACAGGGTTAGAGACCCAGTACTTC
J: TRBJ2-5
D: .
V: TRBV5-1
size: .

CDR3: CSVGLGNEELFF
DNA: TGCAGCGTTGGGTTGGGGAATGAGGAACTGTTTTTT
J: TRBJ1-4
D: .
V: TRBV29-1
size: .

CDR3: CTSSLRGNYNEQFF
DNA: TGCACCAGCAGCTTGCGGGGGAACTACAATGAGCAGTTCTTC
J: TRBJ2-1
D: TRBD2
V: TRBV5-1
size: .

CDR3: CASRGLLGTQNYGYTF
DNA: TGTGCCAGCCGTGGACTTCTCGGTACTCAGAACTATGGCTACACCTTC
J: TRBJ1-2
D: .
V: TRBV6-1
size: few

CDR3: CASSQDVTGTDTQYF
DNA: TGCGCCAGCAGCCAAGACGTCACAGGCACAGATACGCAGTATTTT
J: TRBJ2-3
D: .
V: TRBV4-3
size: .

CDR3: CASSFPGDPYGYTF
DNA: TGTGCCAGCAGCTTCCCGGGAGATCCCTATGGCTACACCTTC
J: TRBJ1-2
D: .
V: TRBV7-9
size: many

CDR3: CASSEVLAGGQISYNEQFF
DNA: TGTGCCAGCAGTGAAGTACTAGCGGGGGGCCAGATCTCCTACAATGAGCAGTTCTTC
J: TRBJ2-1
D: TRBD2
V: TRBV2
size: .

CDR3: CSASGQGNYGYTF
DNA: TGCAGCGCCTCGGGACAGGGGAACTATGGCTACACCTTC
J: TRBJ1-2
D: TRBD1
V: TRBV29-1
size: few

CDR3: CARGSRVTEAFF
DNA: TGTGCCAGGGGGTCCAGGGTCACTGAAGCTTTCTTT
J: TRBJ1-1
D: .
V: TRBV30
size: .

CDR3: CASSQDWSSGGANEQFF
DNA: TGCGCCAGCAGCCAAGATTGGAGTAGCGGGGGGGCCAATGAGCAGTTCTTC
J: TRBJ2-1
D: TRBD2
V: TRBV4-3
size: .

CDR3: CAISEKGSRETQYF
DNA: TGTGCCATCAGTGAAAAGGGGTCTCGAGAGACCCAGTACTTC
J: TRBJ2-5
D: .
V: TRBV10-3
size: many

CDR3: CASTFLDRGSGYTF
DNA: TGTGCCAGCACCTTCCTGGACAGGGGGAGTGGCTACACCTTC
J: TRBJ1-2
D: TRBD1
V: TRBV7-9
size: .

CDR3: CSAQGTIGGWGTDTQYF
DNA: TGCAGTGCTCAAGGGACTATCGGGGGGTGGGGAACAGATACGCAGTATTTT
J: TRBJ2-3
D: TRBD2
V: TRBV20-1
size: few

CDR3: CASSESRQTYTGELFF
DNA: TGTGCCAGCAGTGAATCTAGGCAGACCTACACCGGGGAGCTGTTTTTT
J: TRBJ2-2
D: .
V: TRBV2
size: few

CDR3: CASSSRDRLTNYGYTF
DNA: TGTGCCAGCAGTTCCCGAGACAGGCTAACTAACTATGGCTACACCTTC
J: TRBJ1-2
D: .
V: TRBV12-3/TRBV12-4
size: .

CDR3: CASSPYREGTQYF
DNA: TGTGCCAGCAGTCCATACAGGGAAGGGACCCAGTACTTC
J: TRBJ2-5
D: .
V: TRBV6-6
size: .

CDR3: CASSQGGPRQETQYF
DNA: TGTGCCAGCAGCCAAGGGGGGCCGAGGCAAGAGACCCAGTACTTC
J: TRBJ2-5
D: .
V: TRBV4-2
size: few

CDR3: CVSSKRDRDYGYTF
DNA: TGTGTCAGCAGCAAACGGGACAGGGACTATGGCTACACCTTC
J: TRBJ1-2
D: TRBD1
V: TRBV7-2
size: .

CDR3: CASGTGGSEQFF
DNA: TGTGCCAGCGGGACAGGCGGTAGTGAGCAGTTCTTC
J: TRBJ2-1
D: TRBD1
V: TRBV19
size: few

CDR3: CATSRAKQGGRTEAFF
DNA: TGTGCCACCAGCAGAGCAAAGCAAGGGGGCCGCACTGAAGCTTTCTTT
J: TRBJ1-1
D: TRBD1
V: TRBV15
size: .

CDR3: CSARAGDLWGEQYF
DNA: TGCAGTGCTAGAGCAGGGGACCTTTGGGGAGAGCAGTACTTC
J: TRBJ2-7
D: .
V: TRBV20-1
size: many

CDR3: CASSLEAVNTGELFF
DNA: TGTGCCAGCAGCTTAGAGGCAGTCAACACCGGGGAGCTGTTTTTT
J: TRBJ2-2
D: .
V: TRBV7-2
size: few

CDR3: CSARDPGLITDTQYF
DNA: TGCAGTGCTAGAGATCCCGGACTAATCACAGATACGCAGTATTTT
J: TRBJ2-3
D: .
V: TRBV20-1
size: .

CDR3: CASSLVQHTEAFF
DNA: TGTGCCAGCAGCTTAGTTCAACACACTGAAGCTTTCTTT
J: TRBJ1-1
D: .
V: TRBV7-9
size: .

CDR3: CSSTRGNTEAFF
DNA: TGCAGCTCTACCAGGGGAAACACTGAAGCTTTCTTT
J: TRBJ1-1
D: .
V: TRBV29-1
size: .

CDR3: CASSATGANTEAFF
DNA: TGCGCCAGCAGCGCGACAGGGGCTAACACTGAAGCTTTCTTT
J: TRBJ1-1
D: TRBD1
V: TRBV4-3
size: many

CDR3: CASSQSLRVAEKLFF
DNA: TGTGCCAGCAGCCAATCGCTCAGGGTAGCGGAAAAACTGTTTTTT
J: TRBJ1-4
D: .
V: TRBV16
size: few

CDR3: CARSPGNRETQYF
DNA: TGTGCCCGCAGCCCGGGTAATCGGGAGACCCAGTACTTC
J: TRBJ2-5
D: .
V: TRBV5-6
size: .

CDR3: CASSPHNNEKLFF
DNA: TGTGCCAGCAGCCCCCACAATAATGAAAAACTGTTTTTT
J: TRBJ1-4
D: .
V: TRBV12-3/TRBV12-4
size: .

CDR3: CASRDRGTGELFF
DNA: TGTGCCAGCAGGGACAGGGGAACCGGGGAGCTGTTTTTT
J: TRBJ2-2
D: TRBD1
V: TRBV6-1
size: .

CDR3: CASTSRTGDYGYTF
DNA: TGTGCCAGCACCTCTAGGACAGGGGACTATGGCTACACCTTC
J: TRBJ1-2
D: TRBD1
V: TRBV4-2
size: few

CDR3: CASSAGLAGGENEQFF
DNA: TGTGCCAGCAGTGCGGGACTAGCGGGGGGGGAAAATGAGCAGTTCTTC
J: TRBJ2-1
D: TRBD2
V: TRBV6-6
size: few